The 31 T cell receptor beta chains in this list originate from one sample, sequenced in a study of blood T cell repertoires in COVID-19. Produced via immunoSEQ multiplex PCR; TCRdb's table is partial and in-frame only. The table lists over 60,000 clones, roughly nine tenths of them singletons. Sequencing input: peripheral blood. The source is a man older than 75 with acute or convalescent COVID-19.

The V and J genes are TRBV11-2 and TRBJ2-2; D is perhaps TRBD2 (6 bases). Germline V gene lookup returns CDR1 SGHAT and CDR2 FQNNGV. Trimming stripped 2 bases from V and 0 bases from J, with 19 bases between. The length of the CDR3 is 19 residues. CDR3 amino acids: CASSLNHGAWTTNTGELFF. CDR3 nucleotide sequence: TGTGCCAGCAGCTTAAATCATGGGGCCTGGACTACGAACACCGGGGAGCTGTTTTTT.

This clone showed up just a few times. The chain uses TRBV19 and TRBJ2-7; D uncertain. Trimming left V 4 bases short and J 0 bases short, with 16 bases between. The CDR3 has 16 residues. Germline V gives CDR1 LNHDA, CDR2 SQIVND (reference sequence). The CDR3 region has the DNA TGTGCCAGTAGTACTTTAGTGTCATTGAGCTCCTACGAGCAGTACTTC. Translated, it gives CASSTLVSLSSYEQYF.

CDR3 loop: CASSSPSEGHNEQFF. CDR3 DNA: TGTGCCAGCAGCTCTCCGTCGGAGGGGCACAATGAGCAGTTCTTC. The V call is TRBV7-2, the J call TRBJ2-1; tentatively, D is TRBD2 (6 bases). Trimming shortened V by 4 bases and J by 5 bases, and 15 bases separated the two germline ends. Per the germline V gene, CDR1 is SGHTA and CDR2 is FQGNSA. This CDR3 comprises 15 residues. The variable domain in full, completed from reference TRBV7-2 and TRBJ2-1, reads GAGVSQSPSNKVTEKGKDVELRCDPISGHTALYWYRQSLGQGLEFLIYFQGNSAPDKSGLPSDRFSAERTGGSVSTLTIQRTQQEDSAVYLCASSSPSEGHNEQFFGPGTRLTVL.

The rearrangement joins TRBV5-1 to TRBJ2-1; perhaps TRBD1 as D (5 bases). The germline V gene encodes CDR1 SGHRS and CDR2 YFSETQ. V shed 5 bases and J shed 6 bases, with 18 bases lying between them. The length of the CDR3 is 15 residues. CDR3 DNA: TGCGCCAGCAGTTCCGCCGTTGGGGCCTCCAATGAGCAGTTCTTC. It codes for CASSSAVGASNEQFF.

V gene TRBV5-1 combines with J gene TRBJ1-1, with 7 bases lining up with TRBD1. The germline gives CDR1 SGHRS, CDR2 YFSETQ. The CDR3 has 12 amino acids. Unmatched junction bases numbered 5, after V lost 2 bases and J lost 10 bases. In nucleotides, the CDR3 is TGCGCCAGCAGCTTTACAGGGGTCTTAGCTTTCTTT. Its protein product is CASSFTGVLAFF.

The chain carries TRBV29-1 and TRBJ2-3; 11 nucleotides agree with TRBD2. The CDR3 runs to 19 residues. With 4 bases clipped from V and 0 bases from J, the junction kept 15 bases outside the gene matches. From germline, CDR1 is SQVTM and CDR2 ANQGSEA. Here the CDR3 reads CSVAPRPTSGAASTDTQYF. As DNA, the CDR3 is TGCAGCGTTGCCCCCCGCCCGACTAGCGGGGCTGCTAGCACAGATACGCAGTATTTT.

This clone was counted a single time. The chain is built from TRBV2 and TRBJ1-5, with D unclear. The ends were cut back, 3 bases at V and 6 bases at J, with 12 bases in the middle. CDR3 length equals 14 residues. From germline, CDR1 is SNHLY and CDR2 FYNNEI. This CDR3 is CASSEGREGQPQHF. CDR3 nucleotide sequence: TGTGCCAGCAGTGAGGGTAGGGAGGGTCAGCCCCAGCATTTT. Full variable domain (outside the CDR3, taken from reference TRBV2 and TRBJ1-5): EPEVTQTPSHQVTQMGQEVILRCVPISNHLYFYWYRQILGQKVEFLVSFYNNEISEKSEIFDDQFSVERPDGSNFTLKIRSTKLEDSAMYFCASSEGREGQPQHFGDGTRLSIL.

This chain joins TRBV18 and TRBJ1-1; no clear D gene. The CDR3 is made up of 13 amino acids. The V gene's germline CDR1 is KGHSH and CDR2 LQKENI. V was pared by 3 bases and J by 0 bases, with 5 bases between. CDR3 DNA sequence: TGTGCCAGCTCACCTCCGTTGAACACTGAAGCTTTCTTT. Protein sequence: CASSPPLNTEAFF.

The chain employs TRBV24-1 and TRBJ2-1; no definite D call. CDR1 is KGHDR and CDR2 is SFDVKD in the germline V gene. The CDR3 contains 12 residues. V lost 5 bases and J lost 7, with 8 bases in between. CDR3 protein: CATSGGLNEQFF. The CDR3 coding sequence is TGTGCCACCAGTGGTGGCTTGAATGAGCAGTTCTTC.

This chain links TRBV10-2 with TRBJ2-7; D may be TRBD1 (6 bases). The CDR3 length is 13 residues. Trimming took 10 bases from V and 6 from J, leaving 19 bases between them. Germline V gene data show CDR1 as WSHSY and CDR2 as SAAADI. The CDR3 reads CATLQGPPSEQYF. The CDR3 nucleotides are TGCGCCACTCTCCAGGGGCCTCCCTCCGAGCAGTACTTC.

This chain joins TRBV2 and TRBJ2-1; TRBD2 aligns across 8 bases. This CDR3 has 15 amino acids. V shed 3 bases and J 11 bases; nucleotides not matched to a gene: 12. Germline V CDR1 and CDR2: SNHLY, FYNNEI. CDR3 amino acids: CASSDRAGAPQKQFF. The DNA for the CDR3 is TGTGCCAGCAGTGACCGAGCGGGGGCCCCCCAAAAGCAGTTCTTC.

This sequence joins TRBV7-9 and TRBJ2-1; perhaps TRBD1 as D (6 bases). In germline, CDR1 is SEHNR, CDR2 FQNEAQ (reference sequence). Trimming cost V 5 bases and J 5 bases, with 13 bases left between them. The CDR3 has 14 amino acids. In DNA form, the CDR3 reads TGTGCCAGCAGCCCGGGACAACCGAACAATGAGCAGTTCTTC. Its protein product is CASSPGQPNNEQFF.

Written as DNA, the CDR3 is TGTGCCAGCAGAGGAACCAGGGGAAGCAATCAGCCCCAGCATTTT. This encodes CASRGTRGSNQPQHF. V gene TRBV2 combines with J gene TRBJ1-5; D perhaps matches TRBD1 (6 bases). Germline-derived CDR1 and CDR2 are SNHLY and FYNNEI. The V gene lost 6 bases and the J gene lost 1 base, with 13 bases spanning the gap. The CDR3 runs to 15 residues.

This sequence joins TRBV3-1 (or the pseudogene TRBV3-2) and TRBJ1-1, with 8 bases identical to TRBD1. In germline, CDR1 is LGHDT, CDR2 YNNKEL (reference sequence). V shed 1 base, J shed 7 bases, and the junction held 5 bases outside the gene matches. The CDR3 totals 14 residues. The CDR3, as DNA: TGTGCCAGCAGCCAAGTCACAGGGGGTGATGAAGCTTTCTTT. Encoded protein: CASSQVTGGDEAFF.

J is TRBJ2-5 and V is TRBV5-1, with 8 positions matching TRBD1. The CDR3 is made up of 14 amino acids. CDR1 and CDR2 (germline): SGHRS, YFSETQ. The V gene end was trimmed by 1 base and the J gene end by 5 bases; junction bases not matched to a gene: 4. The chain's CDR3 is CASSLQGARETQYF. DNA of the CDR3: TGCGCCAGCAGCTTGCAGGGGGCACGGGAGACCCAGTACTTC.

This rearrangement joins TRBV21-1 to TRBJ2-5; TRBD2 reflects the table's D call only, with no check against the DNA. TRBV21-1 constitutes a pseudogene. This CDR3 has 15 amino acids. The CDR3 bases are TGTGCCAGCAGCAAGGGTCCGGGATGGAGAGAGACCCAGTACTTC. It specifies CASSKGPGWRETQYF.

J is TRBJ1-4 and V is TRBV5-1, with TRBD1 matching 9 bases. Trimming removed 4 bases from V and 8 bases from J; junction bases left unmatched: 6. This CDR3 is built from 14 residues. Germline CDR1 is SGHRS and CDR2 is YFSETQ. CDR3: CASSTGTGREKLFF. Here the CDR3 DNA reads TGCGCCAGCAGCACTGGGACAGGGAGGGAAAAACTGTTTTTT.

The chain carries TRBV11-3 and TRBJ2-5, with 8 bases identical to TRBD1. The length of the CDR3 is 15 residues. Unmatched junction bases numbered 7, after V lost 5 bases and J lost 2 bases. The germline CDR1 and CDR2 sequences are SGHNT and YENEEA. This chain's CDR3 is CASSPGQGPQETQYF. The CDR3 DNA follows: TGTGCCAGCAGCCCAGGACAGGGCCCTCAAGAGACCCAGTACTTC.

The genes are TRBV6-4 and TRBJ2-3; TRBD2 matches 11 bases. CDR1 is MRHNA, CDR2 SNTAGT, per germline. This CDR3 is built from 18 residues. V lost 5 bases, J lost 8 bases, and 18 bases stayed unmatched. The CDR3 here is CASSPRASGGSRGGTQYF. The CDR3 DNA is TGTGCCAGCAGTCCCAGGGCTAGCGGGGGGTCACGCGGCGGTACGCAGTATTTT.

The chain employs TRBV19 and TRBJ2-2; 7 bases match TRBD2. The CDR3 is made up of 16 amino acids. Germline values: CDR1 LNHDA, CDR2 SQIVND (reference sequence). The V and J ends lost 5 bases and 2 bases, in that order; junction bases with no gene match: 8. CDR3 bases: TGTGCCAGTAGTGTTAGCGGGTCACAAAACACCGGGGAGCTGTTTTTT. It translates to CASSVSGSQNTGELFF.

The gene calls are TRBV5-1 and TRBJ1-1; D is perhaps TRBD1 (5 bases). V lost 4 bases to trimming and J lost 6 bases, with 13 bases between them. Germline assignment: CDR1 SGHRS and CDR2 YFSETQ. CDR3 length: 13 residues. In DNA, the CDR3 is TGCGCCAGCAGCCAAACAGGTTTCGCTGAAGCTTTCTTT. It specifies CASSQTGFAEAFF.

The genes are TRBV5-1 and TRBJ1-6; no reliable D call. The CDR3 is 13 residues long. The V and J ends lost 7 bases and 6 bases respectively, with 11 bases between them. CDR1 and CDR2 (germline): SGHRS, YFSETQ. CDR3 in DNA: TGCGCCAGCTCCGTAGACTTTAATTCACCCCTCCACTTT. Its translation: CASSVDFNSPLHF.

The DNA of the CDR3 is TGTGCCAGCAGTGAAGAACCGGGTTCGGCTTCACCCCTCCACTTT. Its translation: CASSEEPGSASPLHF. The J gene is TRBJ1-6, the V gene TRBV2; no clear D gene. CDR1 and CDR2 (germline): SNHLY, FYNNEI. The CDR3 sequence is 15 residues long. V was pared by 1 base and J by 9 bases, with 13 bases between.

V is TRBV29-1 and J is TRBJ1-6, with a possible D match to TRBD1 (5 bases). The CDR3 is 14 amino acids. V was shortened by 8 bases and J by 6 bases, with 17 bases between the two germline ends. Germline V gene data show CDR1 as SQVTM and CDR2 as ANQGSEA. The CDR3 here is CSPRGGVLNSPLHF. DNA of the CDR3: TGCAGCCCTCGAGGAGGGGTCCTTAATTCACCCCTCCACTTT.

V gene TRBV4-1 combines with J gene TRBJ2-2, with 11 bases aligning to TRBD2. CDR1 and CDR2 (germline): MGHRA, YSYEKL. V trimming: 7 bases; J trimming: 4 bases; junction bases outside the gene matches: 11. The CDR3 is 17 residues long. The CDR3 coding sequence is TGCGCCAGCACCCCCAATATAGCGGGAGGGAGCACCGGGGAGCTGTTTTTT. This sequence encodes CASTPNIAGGSTGELFF.

This chain links TRBV5-4 with TRBJ2-5, with D possibly TRBD2 on 5 matching bases. The CDR3 is 15 residues long. Germline CDR1 is SGHNT and CDR2 is YYREEE (reference sequence). Between the trimmed V and J ends, which lost 4 bases and 1 base, there was a span of 14 bases. The CDR3 is CASSPRGAAQETQYF. CDR3 DNA: TGTGCCAGCAGCCCTCGGGGAGCAGCCCAAGAGACCCAGTACTTC. The variable domain in full, completed from reference TRBV5-4 and TRBJ2-5, reads ETGVTQSPTHLIKTRGQQVTLRCSSQSGHNTVSWYQQALGQGPQFIFQYYREEENGRGNFPPRFSGLQFPNYSSELNVNALELDDSALYLCASSPRGAAQETQYFGPGTRLLVL.

This rearrangement joins TRBV10-1 to TRBJ2-5; 8 bases are a match to TRBD2. Trimming took 3 bases from V and 4 from J; bases not matched to a gene: 4. Germline V gene data show CDR1 as WNHNN and CDR2 as SYGVQD (reference sequence). The CDR3 has 14 amino acids. The CDR3 protein is CASSDSGSGETQYF. The CDR3 nucleotides are TGCGCCAGCAGTGACAGCGGGAGCGGAGAGACCCAGTACTTC.

The rearrangement uses TRBV3-1 (or the pseudogene TRBV3-2) and TRBJ1-4, with a possible D match to TRBD1 (5 bases). The germline CDR1 and CDR2 sequences are LGHDT and YNNKEL (reference sequence). The CDR3 runs to 14 residues. Between the trimmed V and J ends, which lost 1 base and 8 bases, there was a span of 11 bases. The CDR3 protein is CASSQAGRVEKLFF. The DNA of the CDR3 is TGTGCCAGCAGCCAAGCGGGCAGGGTCGAAAAACTGTTTTTT.

This sequence joins TRBV3-1 (or the pseudogene TRBV3-2) and TRBJ2-2, with 7 bases fitting TRBD2. This CDR3 comprises 17 residues. The V gene end was trimmed by 0 bases and the J gene end by 1 base; junction bases not matched to a gene: 5. Germline CDR1 and CDR2: LGHDT and YNNKEL (reference sequence). The CDR3 region has the DNA TGTGCCAGCAGCCAAGATCGGGGGGTTTTGAACACCGGGGAGCTGTTTTTT. Translation gives CASSQDRGVLNTGELFF.

The chain combines TRBV2 with TRBJ1-5; TRBD1 matches at 8 bases. Per the germline V gene, CDR1 is SNHLY and CDR2 is FYNNEI. The CDR3 runs to 14 residues. V dropped 6 bases and J dropped 6; count of bases not matched to a gene: 7. CDR3 amino acids: CASSPDRGSQPQHF. The CDR3 DNA sequence: TGTGCCAGCAGCCCCGACAGGGGCAGTCAGCCCCAGCATTTT.

This chain joins TRBV3-1 (or the pseudogene TRBV3-2) and TRBJ2-1; D is perhaps TRBD2 (7 bases). The CDR3 length is 18 residues. Germline values: CDR1 LGHDT, CDR2 YNNKEL (reference sequence). With 3 bases removed from V and 0 bases from J, the gap between germline ends came to 18 bases. The chain's CDR3 is CASSHTGGGGSSYNEQFF. The CDR3 DNA is TGTGCCAGCAGCCACACGGGGGGCGGAGGTAGCTCCTACAATGAGCAGTTCTTC.